Listed below are T cell receptor beta chains from one sample, sequenced in a study of blood T cell repertoires in COVID-19. Sequencing was performed with immunoSEQ multiplex PCR; in TCRdb, only in-frame clones are kept and a portion is missing. The repertoire holds about 90,000 clones, with 80% to 90% as singletons. Sequences were obtained from peripheral blood. The receptors were gathered from a middle-aged man with COVID-19, enrolled during active disease. CDR3s leave out the opening cysteine and the closing phenylalanine or tryptophan. The D gene is left open where the match is weak. Not every row has a clone size; where given, it reads once, few, many or a size class.

D: TRBD1; size: -; J: TRBJ1-5; V: TRBV6-6; CDR3: ASSVPGQGDQPQH
D: -; size: once; J: TRBJ2-5; V: TRBV2; CDR3: ASPGGLQETQY
D: TRBD2; size: -; J: TRBJ2-1; V: TRBV28; CDR3: ASSSPQRGRTYNEQF
D: TRBD1; size: -; J: TRBJ1-6; V: TRBV7-2; CDR3: ASSSDRGPSPLH
D: -; size: -; J: TRBJ2-2; V: TRBV6-5; CDR3: ASKLGGAGGELF
D: TRBD2; size: -; J: TRBJ2-1; V: TRBV27; CDR3: ASSGGGYNEQF
D: TRBD2; size: -; J: TRBJ2-3; V: TRBV10-3; CDR3: ATDSGEKSTDTQY
D: TRBD2; size: -; J: TRBJ2-1; V: TRBV27; CDR3: ASSLGLAGGNEQF
D: TRBD1; size: -; J: TRBJ1-5; V: TRBV7-2; CDR3: ASSLRTGDWNQPQH
D: TRBD2; size: -; J: TRBJ2-1; V: TRBV6-5; CDR3: ASSRGGLHNEQF
D: -; size: -; J: TRBJ1-2; V: TRBV4-1; CDR3: ASSQDPGGSRDGYT
D: -; size: -; J: TRBJ2-2; V: TRBV5-4; CDR3: ASSLMGAPTGELF
D: TRBD1; size: -; J: TRBJ1-1; V: TRBV7-6; CDR3: ASSLTRTGVNTEAF
D: -; size: -; J: TRBJ2-5; V: TRBV7-3; CDR3: ASSANGEETQY
D: -; size: -; J: TRBJ1-1; V: TRBV2; CDR3: ASRIQLINTEAF
D: TRBD1; size: -; J: TRBJ1-4; V: TRBV18; CDR3: ASSHDTGVQNEKLF
D: -; size: -; J: TRBJ2-7; V: TRBV13; CDR3: ASSQNYEQY
D: -; size: few; J: TRBJ2-7; V: TRBV10-3; CDR3: AISESVGASYEQY
D: TRBD2; size: -; J: TRBJ2-7; V: TRBV7-2; CDR3: ASSPLGLAFYEQY
D: -; size: -; J: TRBJ2-1; V: TRBV7-9; CDR3: ASSLARRLTGYNEQF
D: TRBD1; size: -; J: TRBJ1-2; V: TRBV6-5; CDR3: ASSPGQGSYGYT
D: TRBD2; size: -; J: TRBJ2-3; V: TRBV5-1; CDR3: ASSSGLAGVTWDTQY
D: -; size: once; J: TRBJ2-2; V: TRBV11-1; CDR3: ASSLRDWNTGELF
D: -; size: -; J: TRBJ2-3; V: TRBV6-5; CDR3: ASIFGSTDTQY
D: TRBD2; size: -; J: TRBJ2-3; V: TRBV5-1; CDR3: ASKVAGSTDTQY
D: TRBD2; size: -; J: TRBJ2-3; V: TRBV5-5; CDR3: ASSFGLAGASTDTQY
D: -; size: -; J: TRBJ1-2; V: TRBV24-1; CDR3: ATSEASDGYT
D: -; size: -; J: TRBJ1-1; V: TRBV4-2; CDR3: ASSQENTANTEAF
D: TRBD2; size: -; J: TRBJ2-7; V: TRBV6-4; CDR3: ASSPSGGGTYEQY
D: -; size: -; J: TRBJ1-2; V: TRBV4-2; CDR3: ASSQVEVFWGYT
D: TRBD1; size: -; J: TRBJ2-7; V: TRBV2; CDR3: ASNRDRNYEQY
D: TRBD2; size: once; J: TRBJ2-5; V: TRBV14; CDR3: ASSQGGTTQETQY
D: -; size: -; J: TRBJ1-3; V: TRBV11-2; CDR3: ASSLNFGQAGNTIY
D: -; size: -; J: TRBJ1-2; V: TRBV12-3/TRBV12-4; CDR3: ASSLSGGNGYT
D: TRBD1; size: -; J: TRBJ1-6; V: TRBV11-3; CDR3: ASSWDSNSPLH
D: TRBD1; size: -; J: TRBJ2-7; V: TRBV7-9; CDR3: ASSWDRSSYEQY
D: TRBD2; size: -; J: TRBJ2-1; V: TRBV5-1; CDR3: ASSSTLAGATSNNEQF
D: TRBD1; size: -; J: TRBJ2-7; V: TRBV5-5; CDR3: ASSNTGGEQY
D: TRBD1; size: once; J: TRBJ1-1; V: TRBV7-3; CDR3: ASSPGQGVWDTEAF
D: TRBD2; size: -; J: TRBJ2-1; V: TRBV5-5; CDR3: ASSQLAGEAEQF
D: TRBD1; size: -; J: TRBJ2-7; V: TRBV5-4; CDR3: ASSWDSYEQY
D: TRBD1; size: once; J: TRBJ1-1; V: TRBV10-3; CDR3: AISGGLTGTTEAF
D: -; size: -; J: TRBJ1-1; V: TRBV6-5; CDR3: ASSSGSLNTEAF
D: -; size: -; J: TRBJ2-3; V: TRBV15; CDR3: ATSRLQGTDTQY
D: -; size: -; J: TRBJ1-2; V: TRBV5-4; CDR3: ASSSQGNYGYT
D: -; size: -; J: TRBJ2-1; V: TRBV3-1/TRBV3-2; CDR3: ASSQVEGGNEQF
D: -; size: -; J: TRBJ1-5; V: TRBV10-1; CDR3: ATAKGGWHQPQH
D: -; size: -; J: TRBJ1-3; V: TRBV18; CDR3: ASSPDIVSGNTIY
D: -; size: once; J: TRBJ1-1; V: TRBV5-1; CDR3: ASSLARTGQNTEAF
D: TRBD1; size: once; J: TRBJ1-3; V: TRBV4-2; CDR3: ASSQGQGAGNTIY
D: -; size: -; J: TRBJ1-3; V: TRBV9; CDR3: ASSVGDRPSGNTIY
D: -; size: -; J: TRBJ2-7; V: TRBV5-1; CDR3: ASSADRSYEQY
D: -; size: -; J: TRBJ2-6; V: TRBV19; CDR3: ASFPGNFHGSSGANVLT
D: -; size: -; J: TRBJ1-6; V: TRBV4-1; CDR3: ASSQGQTGPVGPLH
D: TRBD1; size: -; J: TRBJ1-6; V: TRBV30; CDR3: AWRRVPDRGNSPLH